This paragraph reports one T cell receptor beta chain. This sample is drawn from a study of blood T cell repertoires in COVID-19. Per the original data handling: Scientists estimated how many nucleated cells there were by amplifying reference gene primers. Some clones are missing from TCRdb's copy, which holds only in-frame ones; the method was immunoSEQ multiplex PCR. D and trimming come from the DNA, and the V and J calls and clone size come from that table. This sample has about 200,000 clones, with under 90% found just once. The CDR3 contains 13 residues. Trimming shortened V by 7 bases and J by 6 bases, and 15 bases separated the two germline ends. CDR1 is SNHLY, CDR2 FYNNEI, per germline. The Seattle patients joined while their infection was active and were tracked longitudinally afterward.

The receptor was derived from a woman of 80 years or more with COVID-19, enrolled during active disease. Sequencing was performed on peripheral blood. The chain combines TRBV2 with TRBJ1-2, with D possibly being TRBD1 (6 bases). The CDR3 bases are TGTGCCAGCAACAGGGCAGGAAGTAATGGCTACACCTTC. Residues: CASNRAGSNGYTF.